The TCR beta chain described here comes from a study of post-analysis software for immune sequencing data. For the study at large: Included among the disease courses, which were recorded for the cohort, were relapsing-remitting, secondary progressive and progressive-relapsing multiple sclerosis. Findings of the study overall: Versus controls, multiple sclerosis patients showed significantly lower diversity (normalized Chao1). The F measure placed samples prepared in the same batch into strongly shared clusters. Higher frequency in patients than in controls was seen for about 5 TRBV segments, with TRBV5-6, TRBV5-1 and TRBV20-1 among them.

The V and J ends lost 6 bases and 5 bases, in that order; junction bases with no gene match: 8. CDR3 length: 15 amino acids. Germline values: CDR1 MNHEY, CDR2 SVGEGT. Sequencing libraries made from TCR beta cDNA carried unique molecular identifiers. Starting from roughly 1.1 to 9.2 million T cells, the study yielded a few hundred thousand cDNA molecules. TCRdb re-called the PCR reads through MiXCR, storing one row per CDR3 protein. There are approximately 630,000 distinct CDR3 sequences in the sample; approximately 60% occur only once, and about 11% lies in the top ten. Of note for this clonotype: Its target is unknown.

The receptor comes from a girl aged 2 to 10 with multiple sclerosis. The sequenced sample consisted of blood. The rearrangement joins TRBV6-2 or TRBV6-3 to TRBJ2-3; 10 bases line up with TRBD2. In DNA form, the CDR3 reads TGTGCCAGCAGACCCGGGACTAGCGCCCAAGATACGCAGTATTTT. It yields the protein CASRPGTSAQDTQYF.